This TCR beta chain was captured by sequencing in a study of cytomegalovirus exposure and HLA in healthy donors (TCRdb year 2017). A note on the overall study: An earlier analysis of roughly 570 of the donors reported approximately 260 Gb of sequence data and 90 million to 120 million unique TCR beta sequences obtained from around 190 million T cells. An earlier analysis of 587 of the donors used high-throughput TCR beta sequencing to judge whether each TCR beta V gene segment behaved as functional or pseudogenic. Alongside the repertoire data, information on donor age, sex, ethnicity and CMV serostatus was compiled. A separate validation cohort of approximately 130 different subjects was used in addition to the 666-subject first cohort. Class I and class II HLA loci were covered by the typing at four-digit resolution. The study used immunosequencing to profile the T cell repertoires of 666 subjects and linked those repertoires to cytomegalovirus serostatus. Of the roughly 390 genotyped donors, less than 90% were placed in the genetic ancestry cluster associated with self-reported Caucasian donors. The study combined high-throughput TCR immunosequencing, statistical association of individual TCRs with disease status, and machine learning to predict cytomegalovirus infection status. Across approximately 400 genotyped donors of the cohort, an average of roughly 250,000 unique TCR beta nucleotide sequences per donor were sequenced, and roughly 17% of those sequences were non-productive. Typing coverage differed by locus: A, B, C, DRB1 and DQB1 were typed in roughly 629-630 donors, DQA1 in approximately 520, DPA1 in around 610, and DPB1 in 450 to 480. The later analysis used no new phenotypic data to find candidate immune exposures, relying instead on TCR beta sequences and their occurrence across donors. An early release that covered about 600 HLA-typed donors contained about 300 gigabases of sequencing data and 65 million to 100 million unique TCR sequences. The aim of the study was to test whether cataloging public T cell receptors could identify signatures of past pathogen exposure. A handful of DR-DQ haplotypes were handled as single units for association and clustering because linkage in the cohort was strong. A later genetic analysis used genome-wide SNP genotypes for about 60% of the 666 donors, treating that subset as a discovery cohort. In a later analysis, previously published TCR beta repertoires from hundreds of donors were re-analyzed and high-resolution HLA genotyping was added so that TCR occurrence patterns could be studied. All discovery cohort repertoires had been generated on a single sequencing platform.

About this clone: Its antigen has not been determined. One base away there is no much larger clone; base qualities are not given.

V loses 3 bases, J loses 4 bases, and the germline ends lie 16 bases apart. Measured from the cysteine to the phenylalanine, the CDR3 is 15 residues long. The kept DNA is CDR3 alone, 45 bases in frame from the first base. CDR1 and CDR2 are read off the germline V gene (reference sequence) as SGHNT and YYREEE. The library was produced with the immunoSEQ multiplex PCR assay. For the multiplex PCR, a mixture combining 60 forward primers for TCR Vbeta segments and 13 reverse primers for TCR Jbeta segments was used. The CDR3 region of rearranged TCR beta genes was amplified from genomic DNA with a multiplex PCR assay. The amplified TCR beta libraries were sequenced on the Illumina HiSeq System as 87-base-pair reads. The original methods were these. A later analysis counted some 74 million unique TCR beta chains across the 700 or so repertoires, and some 11 million of these chains were shared by at least two donors. Raw reads were error-corrected and collapsed into unique sequences by a nearest-neighbor algorithm in which closely related sequences were merged to remove PCR and sequencing errors. To assign V, D and J gene segments, CDR3 sequences were aligned to IMGT reference sequences. For a sequence to be retained, at least a six-nucleotide match to both a V gene segment and a J gene segment was required. Rearrangements were classified as productive when the CDR3 lacked stop codons and remained in frame with V and J, and all other rearrangements were classified as non-productive. Following IMGT convention, CDR3 was defined as the stretch from the second conserved V-encoded cysteine to the conserved J-encoded phenylalanine. The earlier analysis of approximately 590 of the donors excluded any sequence lacking an unambiguous match to a single V gene segment. In an earlier analysis of around 590 of the donors, a V segment was called functional when productive rearrangements were above 56.7%, and segregating when the standard deviation between donors exceeded 5%. A statistical classification framework was built to diagnose cytomegalovirus status from the catalog of TCR beta chain sequences. V and J gene assignment, in a later analysis, came from comparing TCR nucleotide sequences with IMGT/GENE-DB human TR gene sequences. The TCRdist pipeline was used in a later analysis to assign CDR3 sequences and most-parsimonious VDJ recombination scenarios. In a later analysis, each TCR beta chain was defined by its CDR3 amino acid sequence together with its V-gene family, and reads without a unique V-gene family were excluded. In a later analysis, several hundred highly shared, low-generation-probability nucleotide sequences were removed to address suspected cross-contamination and a sequencing artifact. In a later analysis, a clonal expansion index for each public chain was calculated from normalized within-repertoire ranks of inferred template counts. In a later analysis, generation probabilities were computed with a VDJ recombination model fitted to out-of-frame rearrangements, and the resulting probabilities were checked against IGoR. Hypergeometric tests were used in a later analysis to score TCR-TCR, TCR-HLA and TCR-CMV co-occurrence, with a repertoire-size bias correction applied to the TCR pairs. False discovery rates were estimated in a later analysis by permuting HLA or CMV assignments 20 times. In a later analysis, co-occurring TCRs were grouped with DBSCAN, and TCRdist sequence similarity was added when clustering was performed within HLA-allele-positive subsets. Repertoires with fewer than 30,000 or more than 120,000 public chains, plus five repertoires with anomalous nucleotide sharing, were excluded from co-occurrence clustering. As stored in TCRdb, this immuneACCESS dataset retains in-frame rearrangements with V and J assigned. A fraction of the clones does not appear; measured against another copy, unresolved V genes explain less than half of the discrepancy, and the remainder lacks a known reason. The V and J calls and clone size come from that table; D and trimming were worked out from the DNA. Across this sample there are over 55,000 clones, with roughly 67% seen only once. The top ten constitute 6% to 9.5% of the sample.

The cohort comprised 666 healthy bone marrow donors. At the time of sampling, all cohort members were nominally healthy, though unrecorded immune exposures were likely present. The donor tested CMV seropositive, placing the donor among the 289 seropositive members of the cohort. A peripheral blood sample was collected from each donor, and TCR beta sequencing was performed on peripheral blood mononuclear cells. The Qiagen DNeasy Blood Extraction Kit was used to extract genomic DNA from the blood cell samples. Results and caveats for the whole study, not just this receptor: A cluster of highly shared sequence variants was judged likely to be a technical artifact of the sequencing pipeline. In vitro tests confirmed that three of the cytomegalovirus-associated TCR beta chains recognize cytomegalovirus antigens. Because counts were too low, 15 to 20 rarely observed V segments, including chromosome 9 orphons, were excluded from the earlier analysis of several hundred of the donors. A later analysis found that most CMV-associated TCR beta chains appeared HLA-restricted, with HLA associations seemingly driven largely by CMV exposure. The study listed 164 TCR beta chains as associated with cytomegalovirus. A later genetic analysis reported fewer N-insertions in productive TCRs among donors in an Asian-associated ancestry cluster than the roughly 720-donor mean. V-gene and J-gene trimming of TCR beta chains was associated with a missense DCLRE1C variant in a later genetic analysis, and the association was replicated in an independent cohort. In a later analysis, over 15,000 TCR beta sequences were associated with specific HLA alleles at a false discovery rate of 0.05. Because the 87-base-pair reads could not distinguish some IMGT-functional V segments, including TRBV6-2 and TRBV6-3, those segments were excluded. A further reported finding was that TCR beta sequences accurately predicted the HLA-A and HLA-B alleles for most subjects in the first cohort. In a later analysis, HLA-associated TCR beta chains showed more clonal expansion and lower generation probabilities than non-associated chains that were equally common. The presence/absence analyses assumed that sequencing depth was roughly uniform across donors, and that assumption may not be true. In an earlier analysis of about 600 of the donors, most TCR beta V segments appeared in productive rearrangements about 87% or about 30% of the time, broadly matching IMGT annotations. The classifier was reported to diagnose cytomegalovirus status with high specificity and sensitivity in both the original and validation cohorts. A later analysis reported that several top co-occurrence clusters appeared linked to parvovirus B19, influenza, CMV and Epstein-Barr virus. According to a later analysis, TCR association rates differed among HLA loci, with DRB1 alleles showing the most associated TCRs and HLA-C alleles showing the fewest. It was suggested by the authors that the approach could potentially be generalized to other disease states and immunological phenotypes. For the cohort, immune exposure information was limited to CMV serostatus. Most TCR sequences were observed very rarely across donors, whereas some public TCRs were present in many individuals. Because HLA typing was unavailable for some donors at each locus, only the typed subset was used in association tests. Strong co-occurrence of HLA alleles, especially DR and DQ, made assigning TCR associations to individual alleles difficult. In this cohort, only TCR beta chains were sequenced, and detectable features were limited by the absence of alpha or paired-chain data. Correlated functional status among segregating V segments might reflect linkage disequilibrium, but an unknown experimental factor could not be ruled out.

This receptor was taken from a middle-aged man in good health and CMV-seropositive. Sequenced input: PBMCs. The chain couples TRBV5-4 to TRBJ1-2, and perhaps TRBD1 as D gene, on 6 matching bases. The sequenced DNA is TGTGCCAGCAGCTCCCCAGGGGTGGCGGGCTATGGCTACACCTTC. The translation is CASSSPGVAGYGYTF.